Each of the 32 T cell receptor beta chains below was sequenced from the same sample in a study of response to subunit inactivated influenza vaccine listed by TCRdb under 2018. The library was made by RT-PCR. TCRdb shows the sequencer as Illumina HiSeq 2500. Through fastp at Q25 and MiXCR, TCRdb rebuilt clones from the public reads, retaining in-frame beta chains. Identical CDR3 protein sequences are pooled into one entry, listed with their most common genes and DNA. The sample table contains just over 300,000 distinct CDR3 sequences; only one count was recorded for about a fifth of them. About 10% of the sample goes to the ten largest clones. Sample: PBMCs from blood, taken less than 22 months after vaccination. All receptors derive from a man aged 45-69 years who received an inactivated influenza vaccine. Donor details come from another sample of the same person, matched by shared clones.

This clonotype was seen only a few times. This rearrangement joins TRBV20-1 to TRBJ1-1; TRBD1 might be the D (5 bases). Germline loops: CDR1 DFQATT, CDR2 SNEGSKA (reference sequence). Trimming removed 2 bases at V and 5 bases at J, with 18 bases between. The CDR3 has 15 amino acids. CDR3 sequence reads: CSARRWGVRETEAFF. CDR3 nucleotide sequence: TGCAGTGCTAGAAGGTGGGGCGTACGCGAGACTGAAGCTTTCTTT.

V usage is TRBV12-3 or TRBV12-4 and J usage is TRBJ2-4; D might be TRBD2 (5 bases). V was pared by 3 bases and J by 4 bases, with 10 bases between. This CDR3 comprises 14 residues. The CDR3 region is CASSFDYLKNIQYF. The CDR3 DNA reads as TGTGCCAGCAGTTTTGACTATTTAAAAAACATTCAGTACTTC.

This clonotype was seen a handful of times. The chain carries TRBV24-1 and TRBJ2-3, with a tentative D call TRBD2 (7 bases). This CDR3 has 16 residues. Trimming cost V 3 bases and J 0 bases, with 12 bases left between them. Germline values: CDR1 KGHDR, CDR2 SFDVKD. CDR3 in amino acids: CATSDPAGASTDTQYF. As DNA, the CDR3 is TGTGCCACCAGTGATCCCGCGGGGGCTAGCACAGATACGCAGTATTTT.

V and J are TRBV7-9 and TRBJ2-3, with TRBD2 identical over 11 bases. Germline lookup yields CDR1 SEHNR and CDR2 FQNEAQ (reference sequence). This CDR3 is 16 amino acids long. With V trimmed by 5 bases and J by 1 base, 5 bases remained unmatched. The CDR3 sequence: CASSPYSGRGTDTQYF. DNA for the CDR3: TGTGCCAGCAGCCCATATAGCGGGAGGGGCACAGATACGCAGTATTTT.

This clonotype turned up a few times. The CDR3 spells CASSGTLYEQYF. The DNA for the CDR3 is TGTGCCAGCAGTGGGACCCTCTACGAGCAGTACTTC. The chain employs TRBV28 and TRBJ2-7; D tentatively reads TRBD1 or TRBD2 (5 bases each). Germline CDR1 and CDR2: MDHEN and SYDVKM. V shed 5 bases and J shed 3 bases, with 8 bases lying between them. The CDR3 has 12 amino acids.

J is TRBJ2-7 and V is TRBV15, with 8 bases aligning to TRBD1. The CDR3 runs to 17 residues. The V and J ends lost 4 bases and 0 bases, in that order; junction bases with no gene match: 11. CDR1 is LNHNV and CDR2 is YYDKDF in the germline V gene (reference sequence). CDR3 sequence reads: CATSNRPRDRRSYEQYF. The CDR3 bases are TGTGCCACCAGCAACAGACCTCGGGACAGGCGCTCCTACGAGCAGTACTTC.

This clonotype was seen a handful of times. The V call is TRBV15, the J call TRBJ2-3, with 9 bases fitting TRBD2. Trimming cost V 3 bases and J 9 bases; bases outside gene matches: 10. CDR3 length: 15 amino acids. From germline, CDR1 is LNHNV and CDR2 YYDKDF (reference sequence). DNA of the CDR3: TGTGCCACCAGCAGGAATAGCGGGAGTCGCAGCACGCAGTATTTT. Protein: CATSRNSGSRSTQYF. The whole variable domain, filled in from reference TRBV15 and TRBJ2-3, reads DAMVIQNPRYQVTQFGKPVTLSCSQTLNHNVMYWYQQKSSQAPKLLFHYYDKDFNNEADTPDNFQSRRPNTSFCFLDIRSPGLGDTAMYLCATSRNSGSRSTQYFGPGTRLTVL.

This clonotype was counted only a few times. The CDR3 DNA sequence: TGTGCCAGCAGTTACCCTAGCGGGAGGGCCACAAACACAGATACGCAGTATTTT. Its protein product is CASSYPSGRATNTDTQYF. This rearrangement joins TRBV6-2 or TRBV6-3 to TRBJ2-3, with TRBD2 matching over 12 bases. The CDR3 is 18 amino acids. Germline V gene data show CDR1 as MNHEY and CDR2 as SVGEGT. The trim removed 2 bases at V and 2 bases at J, leaving 8 bases unmatched.

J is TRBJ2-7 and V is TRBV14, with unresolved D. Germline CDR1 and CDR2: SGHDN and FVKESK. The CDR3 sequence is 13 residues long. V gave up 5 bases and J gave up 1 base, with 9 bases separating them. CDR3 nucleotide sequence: TGTGCCAGCAGCTGGCAGCCATCCTACGAGCAGTACTTC. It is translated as CASSWQPSYEQYF.

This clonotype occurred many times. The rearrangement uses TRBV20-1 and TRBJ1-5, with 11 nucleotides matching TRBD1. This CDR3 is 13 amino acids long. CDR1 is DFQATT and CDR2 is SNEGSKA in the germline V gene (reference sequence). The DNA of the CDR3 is TGCAGCGCAGGGACAGGGGGAGATCAGCCCCAGCATTTT. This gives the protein CSAGTGGDQPQHF.

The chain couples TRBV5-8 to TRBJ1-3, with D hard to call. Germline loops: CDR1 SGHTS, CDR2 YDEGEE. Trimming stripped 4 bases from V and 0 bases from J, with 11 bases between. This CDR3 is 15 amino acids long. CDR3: CASSQRSDSGNTIYF. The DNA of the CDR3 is TGTGCCAGCAGCCAGCGTTCCGACTCTGGAAACACCATATATTTT. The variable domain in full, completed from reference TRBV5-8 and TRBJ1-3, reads EAGVTQSPTHLIKTRGQQATLRCSPISGHTSVYWYQQALGLGLQFLLWYDEGEERNRGNFPPRFSGRQFPNYSSELNVNALELEDSALYLCASSQRSDSGNTIYFGEGSWLTVV.

DNA of the CDR3: TGTGCCAGTAGTGCCGCGGGGGGCGTCGGAAAACTGTTTTTT. This gives the protein CASSAAGGVGKLFF. The rearrangement links TRBV19 to TRBJ1-4; a possible D gene is TRBD1 (6 bases). Looked up from germline, CDR1 is LNHDA and CDR2 is SQIVND (reference sequence). The CDR3 spans 14 residues. V lost 5 bases and J 10 bases, leaving 17 bases between the germline ends. Combining the CDR3 with reference TRBV19 and TRBJ1-4 gives the whole variable domain DGGITQSPKYLFRKEGQNVTLSCEQNLNHDAMYWYRQDPGQGLRLIYYSQIVNDFQKGDIAEGYSVSREKKESFPLTVTSAQKNPTAFYLCASSAAGGVGKLFFGSGTQLSVL.

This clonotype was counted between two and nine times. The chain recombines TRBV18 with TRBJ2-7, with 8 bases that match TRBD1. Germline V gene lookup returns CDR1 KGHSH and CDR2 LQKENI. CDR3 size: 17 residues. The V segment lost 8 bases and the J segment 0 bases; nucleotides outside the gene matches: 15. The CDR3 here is CASGRVLQGASSYEQYF. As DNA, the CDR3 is TGTGCCAGCGGACGGGTTTTGCAGGGGGCGAGCTCCTACGAGCAGTACTTC.

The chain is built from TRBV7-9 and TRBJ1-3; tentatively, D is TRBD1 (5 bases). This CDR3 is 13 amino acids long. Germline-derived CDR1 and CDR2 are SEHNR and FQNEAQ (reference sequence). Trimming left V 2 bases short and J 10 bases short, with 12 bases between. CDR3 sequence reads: CASSLPIEGTIYF. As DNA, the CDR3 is TGTGCCAGCAGCTTACCCATCGAGGGGACCATATATTTT.

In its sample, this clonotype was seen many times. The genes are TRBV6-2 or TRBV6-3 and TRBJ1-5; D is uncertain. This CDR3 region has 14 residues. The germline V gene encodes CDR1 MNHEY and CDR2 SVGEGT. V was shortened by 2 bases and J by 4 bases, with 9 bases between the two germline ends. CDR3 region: CASSYGGPNQPQHF. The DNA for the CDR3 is TGTGCCAGCAGTTACGGAGGCCCAAATCAGCCCCAGCATTTT.

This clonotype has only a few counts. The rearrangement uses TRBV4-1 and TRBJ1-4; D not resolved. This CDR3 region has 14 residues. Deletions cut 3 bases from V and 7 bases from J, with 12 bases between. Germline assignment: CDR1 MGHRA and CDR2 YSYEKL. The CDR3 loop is CASSQRGIGEKLFF. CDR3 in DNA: TGCGCCAGCAGCCAGAGAGGGATCGGTGAAAAACTGTTTTTT.

The chain's CDR3 is CSVRTGGGSYEQYF. DNA for the CDR3: TGCAGCGTAAGAACAGGGGGTGGCTCCTACGAGCAGTACTTC. This sequence joins TRBV29-1 and TRBJ2-7; TRBD1 aligns across 8 bases. V trimming: 6 bases; J trimming: 0 bases; junction bases outside the gene matches: 7. The CDR3 covers 14 residues. The germline CDR1 and CDR2 sequences are SQVTM and ANQGSEA.

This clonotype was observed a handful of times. Here the CDR3 reads CASRPDAGAQETQYF. The DNA of the CDR3 is TGTGCCAGCAGGCCCGACGCGGGGGCCCAAGAGACCCAGTACTTC. V and J are TRBV12-3 or TRBV12-4 and TRBJ2-5; TRBD2 is a possible D gene (7 bases). V was trimmed by 6 bases and J by 1 base, leaving 15 bases between them. CDR3 length: 15 residues.

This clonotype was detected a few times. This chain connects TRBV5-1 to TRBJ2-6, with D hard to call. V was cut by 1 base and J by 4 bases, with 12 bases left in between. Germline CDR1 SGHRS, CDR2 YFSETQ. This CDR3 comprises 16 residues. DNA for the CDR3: TGCGCCAGCAGCTTGTCCGGGTCTAAGGGGGCCAACGTCCTGACTTTC. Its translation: CASSLSGSKGANVLTF. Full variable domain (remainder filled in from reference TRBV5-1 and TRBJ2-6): KAGVTQTPRYLIKTRGQQVTLSCSPISGHRSVSWYQQTPGQGLQFLFEYFSETQRNKGNFPGRFSGRQFSNSRSEMNVSTLELGDSALYLCASSLSGSKGANVLTFGAGSRLTVL.

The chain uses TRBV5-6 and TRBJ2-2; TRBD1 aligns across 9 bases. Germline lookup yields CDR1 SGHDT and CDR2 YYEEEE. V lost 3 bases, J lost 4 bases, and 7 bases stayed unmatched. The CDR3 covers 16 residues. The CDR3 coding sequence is TGTGCCAGCAGCTCCCCGGGACAGGGACGCACCGGGGAGCTGTTTTTT. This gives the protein CASSSPGQGRTGELFF.

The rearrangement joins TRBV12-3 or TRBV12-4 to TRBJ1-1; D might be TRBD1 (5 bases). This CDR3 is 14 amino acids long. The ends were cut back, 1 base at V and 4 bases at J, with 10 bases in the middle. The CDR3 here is CASSLEGAVTEAFF. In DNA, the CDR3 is TGTGCCAGCAGTTTAGAAGGGGCAGTCACTGAAGCTTTCTTT.

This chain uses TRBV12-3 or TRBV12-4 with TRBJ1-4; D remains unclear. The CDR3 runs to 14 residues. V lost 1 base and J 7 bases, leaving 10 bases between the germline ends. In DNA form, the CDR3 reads TGTGCCAGCAGTTTAGGGGCCCTAGGTGAAAAACTGTTTTTT. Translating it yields CASSLGALGEKLFF.

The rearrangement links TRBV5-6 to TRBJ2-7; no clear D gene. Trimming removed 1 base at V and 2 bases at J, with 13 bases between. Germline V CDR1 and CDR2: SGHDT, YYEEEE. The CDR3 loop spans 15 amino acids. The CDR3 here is CASSLSARSAYEQYF. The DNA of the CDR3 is TGTGCCAGCAGCTTGTCGGCCAGGTCAGCCTACGAGCAGTACTTC.

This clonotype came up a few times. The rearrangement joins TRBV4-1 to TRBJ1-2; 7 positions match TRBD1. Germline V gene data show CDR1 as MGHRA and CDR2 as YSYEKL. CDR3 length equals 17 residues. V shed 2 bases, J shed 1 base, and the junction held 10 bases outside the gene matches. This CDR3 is CASSQQPGQVINYGYTF. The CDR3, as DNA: TGCGCCAGCAGCCAACAACCCGGACAGGTGATTAACTATGGCTACACCTTC.

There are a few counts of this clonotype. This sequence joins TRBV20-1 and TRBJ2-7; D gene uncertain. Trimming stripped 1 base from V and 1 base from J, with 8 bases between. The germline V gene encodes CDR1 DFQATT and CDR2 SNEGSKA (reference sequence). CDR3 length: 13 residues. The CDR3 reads CSARVIDSYEQYF. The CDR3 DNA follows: TGCAGTGCTAGAGTCATCGATTCCTACGAGCAGTACTTC.

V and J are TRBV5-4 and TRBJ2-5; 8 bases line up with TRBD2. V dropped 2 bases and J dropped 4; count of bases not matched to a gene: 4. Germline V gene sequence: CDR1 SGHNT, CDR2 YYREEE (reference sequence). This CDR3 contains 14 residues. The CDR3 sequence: CASSFPGGAETQYF. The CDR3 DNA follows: TGTGCCAGCAGCTTCCCGGGGGGGGCAGAGACCCAGTACTTC.

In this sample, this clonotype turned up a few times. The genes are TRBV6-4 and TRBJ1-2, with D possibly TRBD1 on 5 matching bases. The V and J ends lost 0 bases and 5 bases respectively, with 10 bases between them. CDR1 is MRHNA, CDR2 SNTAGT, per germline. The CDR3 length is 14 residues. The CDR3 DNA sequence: TGTGCCAGCAGTGACTCTGCAGGGAATTATGGCTACACCTTC. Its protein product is CASSDSAGNYGYTF.

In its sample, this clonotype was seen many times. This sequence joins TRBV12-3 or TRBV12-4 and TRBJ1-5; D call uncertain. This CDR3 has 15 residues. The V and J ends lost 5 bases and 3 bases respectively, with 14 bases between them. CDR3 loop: CASSAGKRNNQPQHF. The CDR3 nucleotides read TGTGCCAGCAGTGCGGGGAAAAGAAACAATCAGCCCCAGCATTTT.

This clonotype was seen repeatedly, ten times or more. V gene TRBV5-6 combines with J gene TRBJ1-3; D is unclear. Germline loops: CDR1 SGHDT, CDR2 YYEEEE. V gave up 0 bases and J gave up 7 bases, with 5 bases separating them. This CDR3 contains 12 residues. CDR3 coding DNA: TGTGCCAGCAGCTTGGGATACAACACCATATATTTT. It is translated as CASSLGYNTIYF.

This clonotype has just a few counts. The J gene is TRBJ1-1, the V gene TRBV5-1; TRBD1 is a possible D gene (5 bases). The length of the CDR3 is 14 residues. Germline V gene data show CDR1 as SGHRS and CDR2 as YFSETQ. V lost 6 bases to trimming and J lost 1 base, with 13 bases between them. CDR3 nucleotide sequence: TGCGCCAGCACGTTGGGGCAGGGGAACACTGAAGCTTTCTTT. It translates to CASTLGQGNTEAFF.

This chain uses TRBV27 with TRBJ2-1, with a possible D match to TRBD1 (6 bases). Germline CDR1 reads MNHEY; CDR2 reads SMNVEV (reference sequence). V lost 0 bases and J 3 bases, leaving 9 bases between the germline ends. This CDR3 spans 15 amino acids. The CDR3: CASSLSGALYNEQFF. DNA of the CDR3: TGTGCCAGCAGTTTATCGGGGGCCCTCTACAATGAGCAGTTCTTC.

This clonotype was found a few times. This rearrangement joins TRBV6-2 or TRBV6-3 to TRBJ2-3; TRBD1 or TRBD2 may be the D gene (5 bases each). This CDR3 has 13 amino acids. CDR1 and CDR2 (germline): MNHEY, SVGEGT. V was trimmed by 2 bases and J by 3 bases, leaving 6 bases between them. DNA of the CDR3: TGTGCCAGCAGTTACGGGGGAACAGATACGCAGTATTTT. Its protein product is CASSYGGTDTQYF.